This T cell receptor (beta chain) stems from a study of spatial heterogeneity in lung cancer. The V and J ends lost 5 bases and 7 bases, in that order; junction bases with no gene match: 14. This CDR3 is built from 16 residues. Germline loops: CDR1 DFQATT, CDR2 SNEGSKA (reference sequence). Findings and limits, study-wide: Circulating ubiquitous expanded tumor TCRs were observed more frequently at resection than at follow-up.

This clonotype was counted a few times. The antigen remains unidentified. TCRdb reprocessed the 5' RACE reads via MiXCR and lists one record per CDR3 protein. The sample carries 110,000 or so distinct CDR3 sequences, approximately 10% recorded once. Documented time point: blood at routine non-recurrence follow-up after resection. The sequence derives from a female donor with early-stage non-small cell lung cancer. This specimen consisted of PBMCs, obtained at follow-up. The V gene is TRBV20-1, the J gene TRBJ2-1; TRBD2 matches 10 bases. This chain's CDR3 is CSADKGGSGRPNEQFF. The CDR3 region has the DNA TGCAGTGCTGACAAAGGTGGTAGCGGGAGGCCGAATGAGCAGTTCTTC.